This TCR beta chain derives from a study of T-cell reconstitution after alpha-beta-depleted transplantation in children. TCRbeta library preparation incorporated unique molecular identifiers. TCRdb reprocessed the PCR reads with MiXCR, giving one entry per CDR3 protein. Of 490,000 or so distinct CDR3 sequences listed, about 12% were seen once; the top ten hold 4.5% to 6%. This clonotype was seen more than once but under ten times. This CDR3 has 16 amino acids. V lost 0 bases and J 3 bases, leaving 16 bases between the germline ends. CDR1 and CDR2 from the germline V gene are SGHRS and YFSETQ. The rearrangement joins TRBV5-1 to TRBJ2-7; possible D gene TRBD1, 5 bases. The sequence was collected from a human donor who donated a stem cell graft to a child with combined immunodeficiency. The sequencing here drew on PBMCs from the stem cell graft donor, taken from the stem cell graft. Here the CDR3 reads CASSLARVRSLYEQYF. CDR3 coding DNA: TGCGCCAGCAGCTTGGCCAGGGTAAGATCCCTCTACGAGCAGTACTTC.